This TCR beta chain was retrieved from a study of T cell responses to AZD1222 COVID-19 vaccine. The V gene's germline CDR1 is MNHEY and CDR2 SVGEGT. The length of the CDR3 is 14 residues. V was shortened by 5 bases and J by 2 bases, with 13 bases between the two germline ends. Assay: immunoSEQ multiplex PCR; the TCRdb copy retains only in-frame clones and omits some. The data show approximately 160,000 clones, more than 85% seen once. This receptor was obtained from an adult in good health. The sequenced sample was peripheral blood, obtained on day 0 of AZD1222 vaccination. The chain links TRBV6-2 or TRBV6-3 to TRBJ2-7; D is possibly TRBD2 (7 bases). The CDR3 sequence: CASSRGGATYEQYF. Here the CDR3 DNA reads TGTGCCAGCAGTAGGGGGGGGGCGACCTACGAGCAGTACTTC.